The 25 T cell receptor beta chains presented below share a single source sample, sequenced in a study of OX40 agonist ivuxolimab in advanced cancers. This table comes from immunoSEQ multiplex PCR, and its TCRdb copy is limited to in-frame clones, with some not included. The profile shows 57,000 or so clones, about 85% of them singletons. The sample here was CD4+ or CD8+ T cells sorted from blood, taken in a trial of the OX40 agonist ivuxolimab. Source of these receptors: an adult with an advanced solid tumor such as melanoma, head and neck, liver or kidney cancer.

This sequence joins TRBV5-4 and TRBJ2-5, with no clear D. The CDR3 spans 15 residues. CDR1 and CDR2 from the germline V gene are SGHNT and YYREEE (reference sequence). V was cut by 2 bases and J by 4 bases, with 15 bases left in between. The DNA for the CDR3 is TGTGCCAGCAGCTTAGGTTATGTGGGAAGAGAGACCCAGTACTTC. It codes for CASSLGYVGRETQYF.

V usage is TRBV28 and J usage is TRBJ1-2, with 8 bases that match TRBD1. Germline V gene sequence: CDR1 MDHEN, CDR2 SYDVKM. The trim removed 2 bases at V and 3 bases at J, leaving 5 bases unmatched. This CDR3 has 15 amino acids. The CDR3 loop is CASSLPGQGHYGYTF. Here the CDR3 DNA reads TGTGCCAGCAGTTTACCAGGACAGGGCCACTATGGCTACACCTTC.

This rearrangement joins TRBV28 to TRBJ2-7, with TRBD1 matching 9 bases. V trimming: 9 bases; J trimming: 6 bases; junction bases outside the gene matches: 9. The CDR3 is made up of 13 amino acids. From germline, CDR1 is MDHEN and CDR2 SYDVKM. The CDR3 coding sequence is TGTGCCAGTTGGGGGACAGGGCCCGGCGAGCAGTACTTC. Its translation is CASWGTGPGEQYF.

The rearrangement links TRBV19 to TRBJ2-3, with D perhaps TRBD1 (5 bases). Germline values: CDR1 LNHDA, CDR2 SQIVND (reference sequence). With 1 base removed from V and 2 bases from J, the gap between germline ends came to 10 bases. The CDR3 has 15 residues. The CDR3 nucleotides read TGTGCCAGTAGTATAGGGCCAGGGTACACAGATACGCAGTATTTT. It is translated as CASSIGPGYTDTQYF. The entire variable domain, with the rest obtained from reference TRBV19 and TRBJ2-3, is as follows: DGGITQSPKYLFRKEGQNVTLSCEQNLNHDAMYWYRQDPGQGLRLIYYSQIVNDFQKGDIAEGYSVSREKKESFPLTVTSAQKNPTAFYLCASSIGPGYTDTQYFGPGTRLTVL.

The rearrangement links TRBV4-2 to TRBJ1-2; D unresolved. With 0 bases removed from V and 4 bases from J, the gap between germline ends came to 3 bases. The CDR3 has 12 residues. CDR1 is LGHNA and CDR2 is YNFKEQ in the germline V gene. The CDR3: CASSQDSYGYTF. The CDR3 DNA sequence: TGTGCCAGCAGCCAAGATAGCTATGGCTACACCTTC.

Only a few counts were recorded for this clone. As DNA, the CDR3 is TGTGCCAGCAGTGAAGACTTAGCTAGGGGAGAAAAACTGTTTTTT. Its protein is CASSEDLARGEKLFF. The chain has TRBV2 and TRBJ1-4; D perhaps matches TRBD1 (5 bases). The germline V gene has CDR1 SNHLY and CDR2 FYNNEI. V was shortened by 1 base and J by 8 bases, with 14 bases between the two germline ends. The CDR3 sequence is 15 residues long.

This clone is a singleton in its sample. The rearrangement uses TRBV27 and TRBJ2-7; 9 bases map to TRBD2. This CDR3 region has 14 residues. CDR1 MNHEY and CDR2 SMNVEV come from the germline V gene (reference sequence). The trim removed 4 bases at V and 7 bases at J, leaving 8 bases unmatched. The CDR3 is CASSSLSGSFEQYF. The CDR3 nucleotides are TGTGCCAGCAGTTCCCTTAGCGGGAGCTTTGAGCAGTACTTC.

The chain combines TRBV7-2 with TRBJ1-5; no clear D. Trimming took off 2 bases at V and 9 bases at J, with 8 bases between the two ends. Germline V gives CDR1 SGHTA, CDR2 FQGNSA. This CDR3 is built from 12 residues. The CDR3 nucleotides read TGTGCCAGCAGCTTAATGGCCGGGCCCCAGCATTTT. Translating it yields CASSLMAGPQHF.

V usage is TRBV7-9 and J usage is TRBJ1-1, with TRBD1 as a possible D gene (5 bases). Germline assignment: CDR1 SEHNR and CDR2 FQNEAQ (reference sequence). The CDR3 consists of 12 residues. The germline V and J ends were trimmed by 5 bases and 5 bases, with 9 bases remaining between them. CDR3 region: CASSERQTEAFF. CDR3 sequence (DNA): TGTGCCAGCAGCGAACGACAGACTGAAGCTTTCTTT.

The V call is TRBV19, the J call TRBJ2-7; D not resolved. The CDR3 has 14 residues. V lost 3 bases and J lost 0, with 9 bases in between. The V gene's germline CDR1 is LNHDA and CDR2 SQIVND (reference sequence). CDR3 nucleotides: TGTGCCAGTAGTATGGTCTGGAGCTCCTACGAGCAGTACTTC. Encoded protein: CASSMVWSSYEQYF.

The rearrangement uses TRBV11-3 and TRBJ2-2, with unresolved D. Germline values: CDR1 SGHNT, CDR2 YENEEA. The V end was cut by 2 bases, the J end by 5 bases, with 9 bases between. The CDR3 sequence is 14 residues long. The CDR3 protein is CASSLMTHTGELFF. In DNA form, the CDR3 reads TGTGCCAGCAGCTTAATGACTCATACCGGGGAGCTGTTTTTT.

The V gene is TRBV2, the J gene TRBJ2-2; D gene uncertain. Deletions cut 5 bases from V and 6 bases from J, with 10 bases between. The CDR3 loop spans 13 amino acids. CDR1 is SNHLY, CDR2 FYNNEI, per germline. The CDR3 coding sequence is TGTGCCAGCAGTATCTCCTCGGCCGGGGAGCTGTTTTTT. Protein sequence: CASSISSAGELFF.

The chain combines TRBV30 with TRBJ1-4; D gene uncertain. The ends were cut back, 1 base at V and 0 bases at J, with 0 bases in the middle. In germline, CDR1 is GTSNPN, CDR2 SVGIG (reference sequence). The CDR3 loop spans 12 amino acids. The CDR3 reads CAWSATNEKLFF. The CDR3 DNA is TGTGCCTGGAGTGCAACTAATGAAAAACTGTTTTTT.

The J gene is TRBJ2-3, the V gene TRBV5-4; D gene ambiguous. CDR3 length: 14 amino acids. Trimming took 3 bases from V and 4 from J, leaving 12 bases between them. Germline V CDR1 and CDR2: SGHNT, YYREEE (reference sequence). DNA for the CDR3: TGTGCCAGCAGCTCAGGAGATGATTCAGATACGCAGTATTTT. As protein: CASSSGDDSDTQYF.

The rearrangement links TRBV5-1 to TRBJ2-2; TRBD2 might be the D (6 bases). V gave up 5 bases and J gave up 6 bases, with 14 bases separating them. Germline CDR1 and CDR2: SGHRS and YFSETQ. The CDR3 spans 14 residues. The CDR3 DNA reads TGCGCCAGCAGAGGGACGGAGGGTGCCGGGGAGCTGTTTTTT. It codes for CASRGTEGAGELFF.

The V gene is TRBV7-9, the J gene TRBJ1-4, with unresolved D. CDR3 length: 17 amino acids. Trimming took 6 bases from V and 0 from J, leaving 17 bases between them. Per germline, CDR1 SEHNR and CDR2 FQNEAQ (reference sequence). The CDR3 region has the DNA TGTGCCAGCAGACCCGAGGACGGCCCAGCAACTAATGAAAAACTGTTTTTT. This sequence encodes CASRPEDGPATNEKLFF.

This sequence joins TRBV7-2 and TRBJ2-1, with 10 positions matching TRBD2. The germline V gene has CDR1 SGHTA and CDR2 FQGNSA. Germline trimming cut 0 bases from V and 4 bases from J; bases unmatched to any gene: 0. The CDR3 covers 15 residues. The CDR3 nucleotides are TGTGCCAGCAGCTTAGCGACTAGCGGGTACAATGAGCAGTTCTTC. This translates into CASSLATSGYNEQFF. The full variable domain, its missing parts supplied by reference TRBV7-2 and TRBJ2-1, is GAGVSQSPSNKVTEKGKDVELRCDPISGHTALYWYRQSLGQGLEFLIYFQGNSAPDKSGLPSDRFSAERTGGSVSTLTIQRTQQEDSAVYLCASSLATSGYNEQFFGPGTRLTVL.

CDR3 nucleotide sequence: TGTGCCAGCAGCCTGACAGGAACCTACGAGCAGTACTTC. Its protein product is CASSLTGTYEQYF. The chain combines TRBV27 with TRBJ2-7, with TRBD1 as a possible D gene (6 bases). There are 13 residues in the CDR3. Trimming left V 6 bases short and J 2 bases short, with 11 bases between. In germline, CDR1 is MNHEY, CDR2 SMNVEV (reference sequence).

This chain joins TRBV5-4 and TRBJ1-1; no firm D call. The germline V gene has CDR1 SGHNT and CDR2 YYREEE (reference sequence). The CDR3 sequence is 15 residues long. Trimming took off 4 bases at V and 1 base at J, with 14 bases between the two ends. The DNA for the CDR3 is TGTGCCAGCAGCCCTCGGGCGGGTACGAACACTGAAGCTTTCTTT. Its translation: CASSPRAGTNTEAFF.

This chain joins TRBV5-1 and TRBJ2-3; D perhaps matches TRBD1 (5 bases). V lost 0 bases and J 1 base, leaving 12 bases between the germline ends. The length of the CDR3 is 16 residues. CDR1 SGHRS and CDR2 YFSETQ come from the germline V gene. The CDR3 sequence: CASSLAVLGGTDTQYF. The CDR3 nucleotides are TGCGCCAGCAGCTTGGCCGTATTAGGGGGCACAGATACGCAGTATTTT. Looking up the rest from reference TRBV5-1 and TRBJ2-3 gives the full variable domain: KAGVTQTPRYLIKTRGQQVTLSCSPISGHRSVSWYQQTPGQGLQFLFEYFSETQRNKGNFPGRFSGRQFSNSRSEMNVSTLELGDSALYLCASSLAVLGGTDTQYFGPGTRLTVL.

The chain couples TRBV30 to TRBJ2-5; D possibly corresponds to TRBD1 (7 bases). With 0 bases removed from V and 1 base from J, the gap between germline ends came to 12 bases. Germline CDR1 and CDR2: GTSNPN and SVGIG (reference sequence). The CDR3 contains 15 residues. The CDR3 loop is CAWSVGGGFQETQYF. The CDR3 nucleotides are TGTGCCTGGAGTGTAGGAGGGGGCTTCCAAGAGACCCAGTACTTC.

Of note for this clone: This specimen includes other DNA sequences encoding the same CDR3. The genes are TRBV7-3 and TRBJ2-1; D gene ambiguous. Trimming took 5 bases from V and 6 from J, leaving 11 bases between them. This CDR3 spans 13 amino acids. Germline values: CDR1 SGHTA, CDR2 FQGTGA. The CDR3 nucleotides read TGTGCCAGCAGCCCGAGCCCGGGCAATGAGCAGTTCTTC. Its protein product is CASSPSPGNEQFF.

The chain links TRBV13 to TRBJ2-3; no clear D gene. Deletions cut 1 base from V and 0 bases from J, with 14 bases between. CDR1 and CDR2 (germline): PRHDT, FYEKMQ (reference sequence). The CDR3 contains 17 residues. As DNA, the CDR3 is TGTGCCAGCAGCTTAGAGCAAGAACGATCTAGCACAGATACGCAGTATTTT. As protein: CASSLEQERSSTDTQYF.

DNA for the CDR3: TGTGCCAGCAGCGACAGCCCTGAAGCTTTCTTT. It is translated as CASSDSPEAFF. The chain carries TRBV7-8 and TRBJ1-1, with D maybe TRBD1 (5 bases). Germline assignment: CDR1 SGHVS and CDR2 FQNEAQ. The V end was cut by 5 bases, the J end by 6 bases, with 7 bases between. The CDR3 length is 11 residues.

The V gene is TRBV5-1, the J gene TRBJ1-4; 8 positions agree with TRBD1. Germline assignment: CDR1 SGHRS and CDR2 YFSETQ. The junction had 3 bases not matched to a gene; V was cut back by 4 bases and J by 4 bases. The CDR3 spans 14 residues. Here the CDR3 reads CASSLGQGNEKLFF. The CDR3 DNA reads TGCGCCAGCAGCCTCGGACAGGGTAATGAAAAACTGTTTTTT.